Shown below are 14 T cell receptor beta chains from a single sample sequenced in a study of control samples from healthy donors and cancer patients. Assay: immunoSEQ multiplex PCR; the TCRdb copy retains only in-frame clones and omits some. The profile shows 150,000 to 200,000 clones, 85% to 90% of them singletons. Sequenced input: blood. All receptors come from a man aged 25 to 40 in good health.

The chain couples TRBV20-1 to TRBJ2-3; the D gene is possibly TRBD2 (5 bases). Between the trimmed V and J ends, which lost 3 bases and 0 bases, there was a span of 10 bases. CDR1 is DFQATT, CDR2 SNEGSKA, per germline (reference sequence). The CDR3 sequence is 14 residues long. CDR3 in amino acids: CSASRGTSTDTQYF. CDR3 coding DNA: TGCAGTGCTAGTCGGGGTACTAGCACAGATACGCAGTATTTT.

CDR3 DNA sequence: TGTGCCAGCAGCCAAGAGGTTAGCGGGGGTTACTACGAGCAGTACTTC. The encoded protein is CASSQEVSGGYYEQYF. V gene TRBV4-2 combines with J gene TRBJ2-7, with 9 bases that match TRBD2. Germline assignment: CDR1 LGHNA and CDR2 YNFKEQ. The junction had 6 bases not matched to a gene; V was cut back by 0 bases and J by 3 bases. There are 16 residues in the CDR3.

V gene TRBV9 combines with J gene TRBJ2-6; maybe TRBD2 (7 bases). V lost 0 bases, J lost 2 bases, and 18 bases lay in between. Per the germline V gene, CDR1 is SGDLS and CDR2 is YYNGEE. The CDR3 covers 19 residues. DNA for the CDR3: TGTGCCAGCAGCGTAGGGGGGGGCGGAGGTAGGACTGGGGCCAACGTCCTGACTTTC. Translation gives CASSVGGGGGRTGANVLTF.

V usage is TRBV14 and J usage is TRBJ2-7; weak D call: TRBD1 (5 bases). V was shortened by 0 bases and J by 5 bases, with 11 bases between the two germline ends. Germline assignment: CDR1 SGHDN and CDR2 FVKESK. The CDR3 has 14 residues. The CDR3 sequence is CASSQDRVNDEQYF. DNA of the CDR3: TGTGCCAGCAGCCAAGACAGGGTCAACGACGAGCAGTACTTC.

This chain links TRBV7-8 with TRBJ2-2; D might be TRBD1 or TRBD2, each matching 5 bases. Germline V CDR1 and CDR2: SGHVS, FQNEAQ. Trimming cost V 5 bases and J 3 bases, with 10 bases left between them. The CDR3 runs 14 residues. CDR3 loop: CASSVGVDTGELFF. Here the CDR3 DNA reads TGTGCCAGCAGCGTGGGGGTTGACACCGGGGAGCTGTTTTTT.

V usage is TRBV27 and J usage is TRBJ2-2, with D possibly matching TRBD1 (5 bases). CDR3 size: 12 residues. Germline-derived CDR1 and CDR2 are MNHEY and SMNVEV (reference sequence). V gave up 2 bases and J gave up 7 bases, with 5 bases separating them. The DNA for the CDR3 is TGTGCCAGCAGTTTAAGGGGCGGGGAGCTGTTTTTT. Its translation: CASSLRGGELFF.

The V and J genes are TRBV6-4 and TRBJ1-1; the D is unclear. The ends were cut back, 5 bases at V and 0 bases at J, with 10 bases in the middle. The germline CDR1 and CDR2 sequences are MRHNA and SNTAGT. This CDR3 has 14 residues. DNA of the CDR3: TGTGCCAGCAGTCCCGAAGCCCTGAACACTGAAGCTTTCTTT. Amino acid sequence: CASSPEALNTEAFF.

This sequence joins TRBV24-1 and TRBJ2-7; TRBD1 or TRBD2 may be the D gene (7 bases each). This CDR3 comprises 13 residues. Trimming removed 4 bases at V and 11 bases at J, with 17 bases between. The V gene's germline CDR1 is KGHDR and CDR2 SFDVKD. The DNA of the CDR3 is TGTGCCACCAGTGACACACTGACAGGGAGGGAGTACTTC. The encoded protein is CATSDTLTGREYF.

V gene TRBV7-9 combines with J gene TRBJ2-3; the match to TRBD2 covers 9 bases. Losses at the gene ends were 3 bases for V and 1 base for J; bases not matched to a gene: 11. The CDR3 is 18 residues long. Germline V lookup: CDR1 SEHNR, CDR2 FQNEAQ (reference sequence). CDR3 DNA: TGTGCCAGCAGCTTCCTTTGGGGCCAGCGGGAGGGCACAGATACGCAGTATTTT. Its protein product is CASSFLWGQREGTDTQYF.

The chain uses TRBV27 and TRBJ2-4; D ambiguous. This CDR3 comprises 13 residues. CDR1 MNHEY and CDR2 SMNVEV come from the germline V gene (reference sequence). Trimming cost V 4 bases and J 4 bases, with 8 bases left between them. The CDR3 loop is CASSSRLKNIQYF. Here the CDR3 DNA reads TGTGCCAGCAGTTCTCGGCTAAAAAACATTCAGTACTTC.

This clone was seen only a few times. The CDR3 here is CASSPIEPKGRWEFF. In nucleotides, the CDR3 is TGTGCCAGCAGTCCAATCGAACCAAAGGGGAGGTGGGAGTTCTTC. V gene TRBV6-2 or TRBV6-3 combines with J gene TRBJ2-1; D perhaps matches TRBD2 (6 bases). The length of the CDR3 is 15 residues. CDR1 is MNHEY, CDR2 SVGEGT, per germline. The V end lost 5 bases, the J end lost 14 bases, and 25 bases lay between the germline ends.

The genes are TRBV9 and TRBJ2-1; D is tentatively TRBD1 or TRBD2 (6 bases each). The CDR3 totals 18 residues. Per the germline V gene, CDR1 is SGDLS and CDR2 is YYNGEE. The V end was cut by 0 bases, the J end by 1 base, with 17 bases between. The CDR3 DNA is TGTGCCAGCAGCGTAGAGAGGACTACGGGACAATCCTACAATGAGCAGTTCTTC. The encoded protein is CASSVERTTGQSYNEQFF.

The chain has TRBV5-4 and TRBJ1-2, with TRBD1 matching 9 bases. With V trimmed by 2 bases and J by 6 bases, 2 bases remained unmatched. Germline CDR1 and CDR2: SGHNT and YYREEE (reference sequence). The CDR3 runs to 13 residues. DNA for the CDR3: TGTGCCAGCAGCTTCCGGGACAGGGATGGCTACACCTTC. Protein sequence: CASSFRDRDGYTF.

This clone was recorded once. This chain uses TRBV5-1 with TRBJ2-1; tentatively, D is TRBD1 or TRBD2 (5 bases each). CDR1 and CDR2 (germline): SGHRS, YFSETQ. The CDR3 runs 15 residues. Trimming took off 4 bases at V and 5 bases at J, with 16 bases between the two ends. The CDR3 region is CASSAGGGTHNEQFF. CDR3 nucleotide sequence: TGCGCCAGCAGCGCCGGTGGGGGTACGCACAATGAGCAGTTCTTC. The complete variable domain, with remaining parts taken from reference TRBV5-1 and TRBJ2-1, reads KAGVTQTPRYLIKTRGQQVTLSCSPISGHRSVSWYQQTPGQGLQFLFEYFSETQRNKGNFPGRFSGRQFSNSRSEMNVSTLELGDSALYLCASSAGGGTHNEQFFGPGTRLTVL.